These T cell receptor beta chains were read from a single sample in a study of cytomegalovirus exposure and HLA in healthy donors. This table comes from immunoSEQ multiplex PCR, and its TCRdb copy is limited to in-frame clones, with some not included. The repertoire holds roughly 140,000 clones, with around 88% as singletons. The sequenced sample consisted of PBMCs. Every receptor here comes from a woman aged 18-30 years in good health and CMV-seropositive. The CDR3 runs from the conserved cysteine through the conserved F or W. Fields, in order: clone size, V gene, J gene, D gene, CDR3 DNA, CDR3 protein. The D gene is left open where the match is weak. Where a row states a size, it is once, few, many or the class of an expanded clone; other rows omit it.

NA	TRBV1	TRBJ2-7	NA	TGCACCAGCAGCCGGTCGACAGGGGCCGAGCAGTACTTC	CTSSRSTGAEQYF
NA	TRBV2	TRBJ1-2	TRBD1	TGTGCCAGCCCTCTACCACCGGACAGGTCTAACTATGGCTACACCTTC	CASPLPPDRSNYGYTF
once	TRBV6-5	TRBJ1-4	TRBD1	TGTGCCAGCAGCAGCCAGGGGGCGGGTGAAAAACTGTTTTTT	CASSSQGAGEKLFF
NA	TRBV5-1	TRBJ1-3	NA	TGCGCCAGCAGCCTAACCACAGGGCCGGGAAACACCATATATTTT	CASSLTTGPGNTIYF
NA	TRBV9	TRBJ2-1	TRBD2	TGTGCCAGCAGCGTAGCCCCGACTAGCGGGAGTGGAAATGAGCAGTTCTTC	CASSVAPTSGSGNEQFF
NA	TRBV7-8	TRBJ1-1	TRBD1	TGTGCCAGCAGCTTCTTGACAGGGGGCACTGAAGCTTTCTTT	CASSFLTGGTEAFF
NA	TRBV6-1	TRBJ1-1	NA	TGTGCCAGCAGTGAAGGTGCAGGGTGGAACACTGAAGCTTTCTTT	CASSEGAGWNTEAFF
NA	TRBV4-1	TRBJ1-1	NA	TGCGCCAGCAGCCAAGAATGGGGAGCTGGGGGGGGGAACACTGAAGCTTTCTTT	CASSQEWGAGGGNTEAFF
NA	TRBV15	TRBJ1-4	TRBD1	TGTGCCACCAGCAGAGGGGAAGGGACAGGGGGCGAAAAACTGTTTTTT	CATSRGEGTGGEKLFF
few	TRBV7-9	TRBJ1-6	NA	TGTGCCAGCAGCCCGGACGGGAGCTCCTATAATTCACCCCTCCACTTT	CASSPDGSSYNSPLHF
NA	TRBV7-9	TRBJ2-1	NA	TGTGCCAGCAGCGGCCCGTCGGGAAACAACAATGAGCAGTTCTTC	CASSGPSGNNNEQFF
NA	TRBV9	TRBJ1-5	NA	TGTGCCAGCAGCGCTCTTGCAGGGAACCAGCCCCAGCATTTT	CASSALAGNQPQHF
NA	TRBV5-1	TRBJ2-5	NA	TGCGCCAGCAGCTTGACAGGGCGAATTATAAAATCCGAGACCCAGTACTTC	CASSLTGRIIKSETQYF
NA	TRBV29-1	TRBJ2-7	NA	TGCAGCGTTCAATTCACAGGGTACGAGCAGTACTTC	CSVQFTGYEQYF
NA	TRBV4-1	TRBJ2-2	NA	TGCGCCAGCAGCGAACAGGGCTACACCGGGGAGCTGTTTTTT	CASSEQGYTGELFF
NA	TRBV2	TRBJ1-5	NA	TGTGCCAGCAGTGAAGGCCAGGGTGGGCAGCCCCAGCATTTT	CASSEGQGGQPQHF
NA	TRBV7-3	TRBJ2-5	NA	TGTGCCAGCAGCTTAACGAGGGAGTCAGGAGAGACCCAGTACTTC	CASSLTRESGETQYF
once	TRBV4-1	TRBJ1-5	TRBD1	TGCGCCAGCAGCCAAGTAAGAGGGACAGGGAAAGATCAGCCCCAGCATTTT	CASSQVRGTGKDQPQHF
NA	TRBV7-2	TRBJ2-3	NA	TGTGCCAGCAGCTCCGGACAGACCACAGATACGCAGTATTTT	CASSSGQTTDTQYF
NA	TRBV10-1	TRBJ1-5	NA	TGCGCCAGCAGTGAAGAACAACTCCAGGATCAGCCCCAGCATTTT	CASSEEQLQDQPQHF
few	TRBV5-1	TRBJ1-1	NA	TGCGCCAGCAGCCCACAGGGATACACTGAAGCTTTCTTT	CASSPQGYTEAFF
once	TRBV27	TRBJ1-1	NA	TGTGCCAGCAGTTTATCGCCTAGCAGTAACACTGAAGCTTTCTTT	CASSLSPSSNTEAFF
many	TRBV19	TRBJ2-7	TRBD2	TGTGCCAGTAGTCCCCTTCGGGCCGCGGGAGAGCTCCACGAGCAGTACTTC	CASSPLRAAGELHEQYF
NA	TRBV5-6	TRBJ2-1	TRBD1	TGTGCCAGCAGCATACTTGGACAGGGGGCGGTGGATGAGCAGTTCTTC	CASSILGQGAVDEQFF
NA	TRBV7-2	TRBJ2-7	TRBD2	TGTGCCAGCAGCTCCATAGCGGGGGGTACCTACGAGCAGTACTTC	CASSSIAGGTYEQYF
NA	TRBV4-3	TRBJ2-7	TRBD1	TGCGCCAGCAGCCAAGATATCGGGCTTTCAGGGGGCGGGTTCTACGAGCAGTACTTC	CASSQDIGLSGGGFYEQYF
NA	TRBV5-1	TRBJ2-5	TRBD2	TGCGCCAGCAGCTTGGGGGGACTAGCGGGACAGGGAGAGACCCAGTACTTC	CASSLGGLAGQGETQYF
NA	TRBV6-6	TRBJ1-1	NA	TGTGCCAGCAGTTACTCCCCCATGACAGGTTTCACTGAAGCTTTCTTT	CASSYSPMTGFTEAFF
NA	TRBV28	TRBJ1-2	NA	TGTGCCAGCAGGGGCGGACTGAACTATGGCTACACCTTC	CASRGGLNYGYTF